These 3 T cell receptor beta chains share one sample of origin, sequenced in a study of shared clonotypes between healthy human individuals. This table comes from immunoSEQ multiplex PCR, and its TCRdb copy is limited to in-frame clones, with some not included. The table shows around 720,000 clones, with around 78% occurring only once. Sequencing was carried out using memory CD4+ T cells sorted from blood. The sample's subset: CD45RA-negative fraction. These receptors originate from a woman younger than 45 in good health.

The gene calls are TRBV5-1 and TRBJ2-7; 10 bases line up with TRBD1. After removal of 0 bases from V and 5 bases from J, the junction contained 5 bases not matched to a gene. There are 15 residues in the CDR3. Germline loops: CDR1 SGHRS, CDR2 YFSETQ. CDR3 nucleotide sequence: TGCGCCAGCAGCTTGGGGACAGGGGGTAGGCACGAGCAGTACTTC. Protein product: CASSLGTGGRHEQYF. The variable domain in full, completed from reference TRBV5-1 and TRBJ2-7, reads KAGVTQTPRYLIKTRGQQVTLSCSPISGHRSVSWYQQTPGQGLQFLFEYFSETQRNKGNFPGRFSGRQFSNSRSEMNVSTLELGDSALYLCASSLGTGGRHEQYFGPGTRLTVT.

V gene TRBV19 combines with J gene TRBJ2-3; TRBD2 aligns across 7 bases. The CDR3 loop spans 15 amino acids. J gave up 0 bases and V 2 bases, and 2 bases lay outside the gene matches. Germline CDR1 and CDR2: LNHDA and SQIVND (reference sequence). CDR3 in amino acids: CASSIWEGSTDTQYF. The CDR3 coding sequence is TGTGCCAGTAGTATATGGGAGGGTAGCACAGATACGCAGTATTTT.

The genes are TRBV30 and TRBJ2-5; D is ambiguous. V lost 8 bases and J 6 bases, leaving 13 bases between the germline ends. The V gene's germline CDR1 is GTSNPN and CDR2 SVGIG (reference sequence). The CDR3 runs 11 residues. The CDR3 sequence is CAGLEGKTQYF. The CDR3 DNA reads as TGTGCCGGCCTAGAAGGAAAGACCCAGTACTTC.